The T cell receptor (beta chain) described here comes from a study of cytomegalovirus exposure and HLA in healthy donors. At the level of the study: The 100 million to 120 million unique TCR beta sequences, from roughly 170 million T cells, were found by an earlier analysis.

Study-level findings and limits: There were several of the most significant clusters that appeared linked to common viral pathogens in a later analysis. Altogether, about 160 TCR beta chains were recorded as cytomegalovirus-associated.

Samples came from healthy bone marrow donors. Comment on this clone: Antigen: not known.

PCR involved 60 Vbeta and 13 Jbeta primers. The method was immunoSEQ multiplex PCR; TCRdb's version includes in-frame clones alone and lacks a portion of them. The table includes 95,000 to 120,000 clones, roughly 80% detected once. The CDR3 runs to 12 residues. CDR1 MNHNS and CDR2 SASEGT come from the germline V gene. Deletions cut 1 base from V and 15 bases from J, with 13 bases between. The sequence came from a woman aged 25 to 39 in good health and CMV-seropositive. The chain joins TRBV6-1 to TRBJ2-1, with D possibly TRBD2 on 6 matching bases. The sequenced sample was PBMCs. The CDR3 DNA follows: TGTGCCAGCAGTGAAGGGTCGGGGAGGCGGTTCTTC. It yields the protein CASSEGSGRRFF.